This TCR beta chain emerged from a study of CD8 T cells in ankylosing spondylitis. Findings and caveats of the study: According to the report, clones linked to the disease were significantly enriched in matched synovial fluid samples taken from ankylosing spondylitis patients. It appeared that ankylosing spondylitis blood was characterized by a TCR beta motif of roughly 8 highly homologous variants. Certain motif variants had earlier appeared in reactive arthritis synovial fluid and blood. A CD8+ phenotype characterized the disease-linked clones, which were relatively rare in peripheral blood.

This clonotype came up a few times. Its antigen is unknown. V lost 5 bases to trimming and J lost 5 bases, with 15 bases between them. Germline V gives CDR1 SGHRS, CDR2 YFSETQ. This CDR3 has 14 amino acids. Making the TCR beta libraries involved quantitative 5'-RACE with molecular barcodes. TCRdb reanalysed the 5' RACE reads using MiXCR and keeps one entry per CDR3 protein. In the table there are around 770,000 distinct CDR3 sequences, over 15% of which are singletons. This clonotype was sampled from a male donor with ankylosing spondylitis. Source material: blood, either unsorted or a sorted T cell fraction (not recorded which). This rearrangement joins TRBV5-1 to TRBJ2-3, with D possibly being TRBD1 (6 bases). CDR3 in amino acids: CASSLPGAGDTQYF. The DNA for the CDR3 is TGCGCCAGCAGTCTCCCAGGGGCGGGAGATACGCAGTATTTT.